This record covers a single T cell receptor beta chain. Its antigen is not known. The source of the sample is a study of T cells expressing NK-cell markers. Study context: Out of eight donors sequenced, seven tested HCMV-seropositive and the remaining one seronegative.

What made the TCR beta cDNA was 5'RACE template switching with UMIs. TCRdb reprocessed the 5' RACE reads, keeping one entry per CDR3 protein, no DNA. The sample data list approximately 150,000 distinct CDR3 sequences. This CDR3 is 16 amino acids long. The germline V gene has CDR1 SGHDT and CDR2 YYEEEE. Findings of the study overall: It is unclear if expanded NKG2C-expressing clones target HCMV antigens. In a handful of donors, dominant clonotypes made up 28.3-60.1% of CD3+CD56-NKG2C+ cells.

The clonotype was recovered from a woman aged 18 to 75 in good health. The rearrangement joins TRBV5-6 to TRBJ2-5; TCRdb indicates TRBD2, and absent DNA this call remains unverified. The sample taken for sequencing was blood T cells: a sorted CD56 or NKG2C T cell subset, CD4+ or CD8+ T cells, or bulk PBMC T cells (not recorded which). CDR3 amino acids: CASSLVLAGSQETQYF.